This T cell receptor (beta chain) was profiled in a study of T cell repertoires in cytomegalovirus infection. General observations from the study: Identification of carriers of CMV plus the relevant HLA was performed using cumulative public TCR beta family frequency. Clonotypes of TCR beta that were HLA-C-restricted and CMV-specific dominated the ex vivo response.

This clonotype was seen repeatedly, ten times or more. Antigen specificity is unknown. CDR3 size: 14 residues. Germline loops: CDR1 SGHRS, CDR2 YFSETQ. Trimming took 3 bases from V and 3 from J; bases not matched to a gene: 0. One entry per CDR3 protein results from TCRdb running MiXCR on the reads. The table includes about 300,000 distinct CDR3 sequences, 8% to 10% detected once. The sequence derives from a human donor in good health (CMV status not recorded). Some clones in this sample may be carry-over from other donors' samples. V usage is TRBV5-1 and J usage is TRBJ2-1; TRBD1 matches 10 bases. Sequenced material: PBMCs. CDR3 sequence: CASSWTGGYNEQFF. In DNA, the CDR3 is TGCGCCAGCAGCTGGACAGGGGGCTACAATGAGCAGTTCTTC.